These T cell receptor beta chains were read from a single sample in a study of CD8 T cells in Susac syndrome. TCRdb used MiXCR to reprocess the immunoSEQ multiplex PCR reads, holding one entry per CDR3 protein. Of some 99,000 distinct CDR3 sequences listed, about 96% were seen once; the top ten hold approximately 0.092%. Sequenced: CD4+ T cells from PBMCs. These receptors all come from a human donor in good health. Each CDR3 is given with its conserved first and last residue. D genes are given only for firm matches. Not all rows give a size; the values are once, few, many and, for expanded clones, a class.

CSARLAGVGEQFF	TGCAGTGCTCGACTAGCGGGAGTTGGTGAGCAGTTCTTC	-	TRBV20-1	TRBD2	TRBJ2-1
CASSVPGPKTYEQYF	TGTGCCAGCAGTGTTCCGGGACCGAAGACCTACGAGCAGTACTTC	-	TRBV25-1	-	TRBJ2-7
CAIGTSGYEQYF	TGTGCCATCGGGACTAGCGGCTACGAGCAGTACTTC	-	TRBV10-3	TRBD2	TRBJ2-7
CASRITVNTEAFF	TGTGCCAGCAGAATCACAGTAAACACTGAAGCTTTCTTT	-	TRBV12-3/TRBV12-4	-	TRBJ1-1
CASSVAGEQFF	TGTGCCAGCAGTGTTGCGGGTGAGCAGTTCTTC	-	TRBV2	-	TRBJ2-1
CASSQGTGYAEKLFF	TGTGCCAGCAGCCAGGGGACAGGGTACGCTGAAAAACTGTTTTTT	-	TRBV7-9	TRBD1	TRBJ1-4
CASSVFGNTIYF	TGTGCCAGCAGCGTTTTTGGAAACACCATATATTTT	few	TRBV6-1	-	TRBJ1-3
CSVVDQAKNIQYF	TGCAGTGTAGTGGACCAAGCCAAAAACATTCAGTACTTC	-	TRBV20-1	-	TRBJ2-4
CASSLFGTQKMETQYF	TGTGCCAGCAGCTTATTCGGGACCCAAAAGATGGAGACCCAGTACTTC	-	TRBV11-3	-	TRBJ2-5
CASSSPGTSGPGTQYF	TGTGCCAGCAGTTCCCCCGGGACTAGCGGACCTGGGACCCAGTACTTC	few	TRBV6-5	TRBD2	TRBJ2-5
CASSYSHREQFF	TGTGCCAGCAGTTACTCACACAGGGAGCAGTTCTTC	-	TRBV6-2/TRBV6-3	-	TRBJ2-1
CASSPGRVGIAGGPGDTQYF	TGTGCCAGCAGCCCAGGCAGGGTGGGCATTGCGGGAGGGCCTGGAGATACGCAGTATTTT	-	TRBV9	TRBD2	TRBJ2-3
CASRDDSEQYF	TGTGCCAGCAGGGACGATAGCGAGCAGTACTTC	-	TRBV5-4	-	TRBJ2-7
CASSQDPNYGYTF	TGTGCCAGCAGCCAGGACCCGAACTATGGCTACACCTTC	-	TRBV28	-	TRBJ1-2
CSVLQGSDSPLHF	TGCAGCGTTCTACAGGGCTCAGATTCACCCCTCCACTTT	-	TRBV29-1	-	TRBJ1-6
CASSLWQDTEAFF	TGTGCCAGCAGCTTATGGCAGGACACTGAAGCTTTCTTT	-	TRBV7-8	-	TRBJ1-1
CATLGSYSPLHF	TGTGCCACCTTGGGCTCTTATTCACCCCTCCACTTT	-	TRBV28	-	TRBJ1-6
CASSLPQETQYF	TGTGCCAGCAGCTTGCCCCAAGAGACCCAGTACTTC	-	TRBV5-4	-	TRBJ2-5
CASSSERGTAYEQYF	TGTGCCAGCAGCTCCGAAAGGGGGACGGCCTACGAGCAGTACTTC	-	TRBV7-2	-	TRBJ2-7
CSARDFRGSSYEQYF	TGCAGTGCTAGAGATTTCCGCGGGAGCTCCTACGAGCAGTACTTC	-	TRBV20-1	TRBD2	TRBJ2-7
CASSWSGPWTSLNSSYEQYF	TGTGCCAGCAGCTGGTCCGGCCCCTGGACTAGCCTTAATTCGTCGTACGAGCAGTACTTC	-	TRBV5-8	TRBD2	TRBJ2-7
CASSLGTTQETQYF	TGTGCCAGCAGCCTGGGGACTACTCAAGAGACCCAGTACTTC	once	TRBV5-4	TRBD2	TRBJ2-5
CASSQPPASGVGPGELFF	TGTGCCAGCAGCCAACCCCCCGCTAGCGGGGTTGGTCCCGGGGAGCTGTTTTTT	-	TRBV3-1	TRBD2	TRBJ2-2
CASSSGLAGGQETQYF	TGTGCCAGCAGCTCGGGACTAGCGGGGGGGCAAGAGACCCAGTACTTC	-	TRBV5-4	TRBD2	TRBJ2-5
CASSTGQLQETQYF	TGCGCCAGCAGCACGGGACAGCTTCAAGAGACCCAGTACTTC	-	TRBV5-1	TRBD1	TRBJ2-5
CASTERVASGANVLTF	TGTGCCAGCACAGAGCGGGTGGCTTCTGGGGCCAACGTCCTGACTTTC	-	TRBV6-2/TRBV6-3	-	TRBJ2-6
CARSRDRRGYTF	TGTGCCAGGTCCCGCGACAGGCGGGGCTACACCTTC	-	TRBV5-4	-	TRBJ1-2